The 4 T cell receptor beta chains given below trace back to one sample, sequenced in a study of cytomegalovirus exposure and HLA in healthy donors. Clones were sequenced by immunoSEQ multiplex PCR, and TCRdb holds only the in-frame ones, with some missing. The table has roughly 140,000 clones, 85% to 90% seen once. Material: PBMCs. The receptors shown here come from a woman between 18 and 29 years old in good health and CMV-seropositive.

Remarks on this clone: A junction boundary mismatches the germline segment, possibly from a read error. This chain connects TRBV7-2 to TRBJ2-3; 8 positions match TRBD2. The germline V gene has CDR1 SGHTA and CDR2 FQGNSA. The CDR3 length is 14 residues. The CDR3 loop reads CASRFGGELWTQYF. The CDR3 DNA follows: TGTGCCAGCCGCTTCGGGGGGGAGCTTTGGACGCAGTATTTT.

The chain has TRBV2 and TRBJ2-3; the match to TRBD2 covers 8 bases. With V trimmed by 4 bases and J by 4 bases, 7 bases remained unmatched. CDR3 length: 15 amino acids. CDR1 is SNHLY and CDR2 is FYNNEI in the germline V gene. CDR3 sequence: CASSVGGRFPDTQYF. In DNA, the CDR3 is TGTGCCAGCAGTGTCGGCGGGAGGTTCCCAGATACGCAGTATTTT.

V usage is TRBV11-3 and J usage is TRBJ1-1; 7 nucleotides match TRBD1. The CDR3 sequence is 19 residues long. Trimming at V came to 0 bases and at J to 5 bases, leaving 18 bases not matched to a gene. Germline V lookup: CDR1 SGHNT, CDR2 YENEEA. The CDR3 nucleotides are TGTGCCAGCAGCTTAGATAGCCCAGGATGGGTGACAGGGCGAACTGAAGCTTTCTTT. Residues: CASSLDSPGWVTGRTEAFF.

The rearrangement uses TRBV5-4 and TRBJ2-3, with 9 bases lining up with TRBD1. The V segment lost 4 bases and the J segment 1 base; nucleotides outside the gene matches: 7. The CDR3 is 16 amino acids. CDR1 and CDR2 from the germline V gene are SGHNT and YYREEE (reference sequence). Here the CDR3 reads CASSDGTGSGTDTQYF. For the CDR3, the DNA is TGTGCCAGCAGCGACGGGACAGGGTCGGGCACAGATACGCAGTATTTT.